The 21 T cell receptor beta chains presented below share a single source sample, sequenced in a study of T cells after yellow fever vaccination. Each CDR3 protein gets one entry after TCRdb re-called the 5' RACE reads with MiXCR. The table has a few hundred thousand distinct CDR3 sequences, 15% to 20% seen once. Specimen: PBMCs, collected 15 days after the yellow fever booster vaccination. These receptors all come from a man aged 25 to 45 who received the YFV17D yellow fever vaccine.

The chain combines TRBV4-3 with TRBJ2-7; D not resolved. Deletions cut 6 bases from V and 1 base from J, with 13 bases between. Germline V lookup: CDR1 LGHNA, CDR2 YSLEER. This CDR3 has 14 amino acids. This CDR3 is CASSPDAGSYEQYF. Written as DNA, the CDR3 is TGCGCCAGCAGTCCTGACGCCGGGTCCTACGAGCAGTACTTC.

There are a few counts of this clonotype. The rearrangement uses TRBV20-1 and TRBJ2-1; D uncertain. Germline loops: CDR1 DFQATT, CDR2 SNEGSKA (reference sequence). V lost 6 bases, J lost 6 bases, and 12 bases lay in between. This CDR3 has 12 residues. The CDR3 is CSAKSLVNEQFF. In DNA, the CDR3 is TGCAGTGCGAAAAGCCTAGTCAATGAGCAGTTCTTC.

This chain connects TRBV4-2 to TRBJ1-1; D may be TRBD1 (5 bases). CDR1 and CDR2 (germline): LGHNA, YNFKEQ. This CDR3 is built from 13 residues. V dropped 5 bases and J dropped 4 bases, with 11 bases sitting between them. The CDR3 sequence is CASSWGDTTEAFF. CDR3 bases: TGTGCCAGCAGCTGGGGGGATACCACTGAAGCTTTCTTT.

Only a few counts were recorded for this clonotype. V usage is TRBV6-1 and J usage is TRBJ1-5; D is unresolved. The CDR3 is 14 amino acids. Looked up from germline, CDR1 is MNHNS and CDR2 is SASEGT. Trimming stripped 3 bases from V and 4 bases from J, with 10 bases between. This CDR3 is CASSERVGNQPQHF. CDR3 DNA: TGTGCCAGCAGTGAGAGGGTGGGGAATCAGCCCCAGCATTTT.

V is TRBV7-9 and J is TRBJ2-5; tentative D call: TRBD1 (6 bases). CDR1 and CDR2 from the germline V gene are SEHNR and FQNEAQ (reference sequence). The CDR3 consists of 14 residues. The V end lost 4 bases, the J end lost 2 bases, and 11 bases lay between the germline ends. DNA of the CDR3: TGTGCCAGCAGCTCGGGACAACTACAAGAGACCCAGTACTTC. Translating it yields CASSSGQLQETQYF.

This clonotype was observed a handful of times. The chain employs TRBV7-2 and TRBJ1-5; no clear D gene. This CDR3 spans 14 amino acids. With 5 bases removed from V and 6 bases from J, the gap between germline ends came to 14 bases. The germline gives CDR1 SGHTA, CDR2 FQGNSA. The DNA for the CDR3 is TGTGCCAGCAGCCCCAGTGGGGTGGGTCAGCCCCAGCATTTT. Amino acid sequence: CASSPSGVGQPQHF.

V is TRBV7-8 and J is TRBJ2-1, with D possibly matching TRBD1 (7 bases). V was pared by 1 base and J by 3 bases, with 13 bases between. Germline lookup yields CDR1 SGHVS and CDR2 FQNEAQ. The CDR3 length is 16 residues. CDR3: CASSLEAGGYYNEQFF. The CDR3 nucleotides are TGTGCCAGCAGCTTAGAAGCAGGGGGGTACTACAATGAGCAGTTCTTC.

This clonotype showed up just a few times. The CDR3 here is CSAETQANSYEQYF. The CDR3 DNA follows: TGCAGTGCTGAAACCCAGGCGAACTCCTACGAGCAGTACTTC. The chain joins TRBV20-1 to TRBJ2-7; D uncertain. The germline V gene encodes CDR1 DFQATT and CDR2 SNEGSKA (reference sequence). Trimming removed 5 bases from V and 0 bases from J, with 14 bases in between. The CDR3 loop spans 14 amino acids.

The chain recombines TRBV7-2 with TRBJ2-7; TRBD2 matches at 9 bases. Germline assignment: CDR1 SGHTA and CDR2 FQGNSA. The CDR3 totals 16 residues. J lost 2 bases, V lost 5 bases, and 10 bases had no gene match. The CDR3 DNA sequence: TGTGCCAGCAGCGTCCATAGCGGGAGCATCACCTACGAGCAGTACTTC. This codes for CASSVHSGSITYEQYF.

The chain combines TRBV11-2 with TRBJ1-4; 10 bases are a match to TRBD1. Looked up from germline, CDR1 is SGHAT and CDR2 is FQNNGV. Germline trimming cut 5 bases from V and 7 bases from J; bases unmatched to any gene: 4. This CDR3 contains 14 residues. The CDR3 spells CASSQGTGVEKLFF. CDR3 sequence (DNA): TGTGCCAGCAGCCAAGGGACAGGGGTTGAAAAACTGTTTTTT.

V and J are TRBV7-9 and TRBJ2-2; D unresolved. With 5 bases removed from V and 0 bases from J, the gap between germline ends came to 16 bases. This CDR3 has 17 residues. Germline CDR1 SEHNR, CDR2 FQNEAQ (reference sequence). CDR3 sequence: CASSPRYGRSNTGELFF. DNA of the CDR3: TGTGCCAGCAGCCCACGATATGGGCGTTCGAACACCGGGGAGCTGTTTTTT.

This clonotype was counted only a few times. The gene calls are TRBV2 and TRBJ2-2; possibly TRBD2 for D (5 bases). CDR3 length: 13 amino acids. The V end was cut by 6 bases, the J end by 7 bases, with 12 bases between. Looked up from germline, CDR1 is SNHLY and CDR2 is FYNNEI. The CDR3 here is CASRRVTDGELFF. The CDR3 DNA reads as TGTGCCAGCAGGAGGGTGACTGACGGGGAGCTGTTTTTT.

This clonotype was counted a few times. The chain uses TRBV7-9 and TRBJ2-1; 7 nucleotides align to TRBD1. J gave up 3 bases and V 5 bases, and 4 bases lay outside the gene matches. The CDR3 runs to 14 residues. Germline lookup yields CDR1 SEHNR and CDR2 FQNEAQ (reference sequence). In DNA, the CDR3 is TGTGCCAGCAGCCCCGGACAGGACTACAATGAGCAGTTCTTC. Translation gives CASSPGQDYNEQFF.

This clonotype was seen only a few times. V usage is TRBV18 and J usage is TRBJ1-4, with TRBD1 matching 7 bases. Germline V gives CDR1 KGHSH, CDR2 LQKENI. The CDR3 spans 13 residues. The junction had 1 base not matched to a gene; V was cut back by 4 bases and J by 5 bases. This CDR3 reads CASSRGQNEKLFF. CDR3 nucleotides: TGTGCCAGCTCACGGGGACAGAATGAAAAACTGTTTTTT.

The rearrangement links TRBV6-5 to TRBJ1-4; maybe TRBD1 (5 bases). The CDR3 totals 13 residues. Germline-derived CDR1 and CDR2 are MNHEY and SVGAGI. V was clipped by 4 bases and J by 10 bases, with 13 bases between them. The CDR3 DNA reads TGTGCCAGCAGTTTACTGGCTGGGGGAAAACTGTTTTTT. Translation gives CASSLLAGGKLFF.

The CDR3 sequence: CASSLQGYSYEQYF. The CDR3 DNA follows: TGTGCCAGCAGCCTGCAGGGCTACTCCTACGAGCAGTACTTC. This sequence joins TRBV7-6 and TRBJ2-7; the D gene is possibly TRBD1 (5 bases). The CDR3 contains 14 residues. Between the trimmed V and J ends, which lost 5 bases and 0 bases, there was a span of 11 bases. Looked up from germline, CDR1 is SGHVS and CDR2 is FNYEAQ.

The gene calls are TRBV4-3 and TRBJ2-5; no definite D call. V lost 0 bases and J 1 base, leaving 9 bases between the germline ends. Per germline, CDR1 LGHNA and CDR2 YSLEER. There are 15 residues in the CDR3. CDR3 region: CASSQDLRPQETQYF. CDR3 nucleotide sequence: TGCGCCAGCAGCCAAGATTTACGGCCCCAAGAGACCCAGTACTTC.

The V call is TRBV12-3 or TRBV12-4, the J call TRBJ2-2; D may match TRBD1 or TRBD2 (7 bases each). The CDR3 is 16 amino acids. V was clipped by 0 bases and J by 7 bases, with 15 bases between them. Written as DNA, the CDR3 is TGTGCCAGCAGTTTAGCGCTGACAGGGAGGGTCGGGGAGCTGTTTTTT. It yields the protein CASSLALTGRVGELFF.

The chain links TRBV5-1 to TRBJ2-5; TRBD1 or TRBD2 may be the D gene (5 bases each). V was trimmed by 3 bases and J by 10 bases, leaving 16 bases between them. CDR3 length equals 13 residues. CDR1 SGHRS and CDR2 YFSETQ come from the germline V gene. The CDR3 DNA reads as TGCGCCAGCAGCTCAGGGACGTATGACTTCCAGTACTTC. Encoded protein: CASSSGTYDFQYF.

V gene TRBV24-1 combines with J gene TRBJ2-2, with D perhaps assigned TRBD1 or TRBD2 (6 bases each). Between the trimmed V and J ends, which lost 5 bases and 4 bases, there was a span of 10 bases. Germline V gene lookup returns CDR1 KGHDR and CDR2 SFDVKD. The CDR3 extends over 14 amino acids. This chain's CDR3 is CATSARGRTGELFF. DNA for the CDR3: TGTGCCACCAGTGCCCGGGGGCGCACCGGGGAGCTGTTTTTT.

In nucleotides, the CDR3 is TGTGCCAGCAGCGTCGGACAGAAGGACGAGCAGTACTTC. Amino acid sequence: CASSVGQKDEQYF. The rearrangement links TRBV9 to TRBJ2-7; TRBD1 might be the D (6 bases). CDR3 size: 13 residues. Germline V gene data show CDR1 as SGDLS and CDR2 as YYNGEE. V was trimmed by 2 bases and J by 5 bases, leaving 11 bases between them.